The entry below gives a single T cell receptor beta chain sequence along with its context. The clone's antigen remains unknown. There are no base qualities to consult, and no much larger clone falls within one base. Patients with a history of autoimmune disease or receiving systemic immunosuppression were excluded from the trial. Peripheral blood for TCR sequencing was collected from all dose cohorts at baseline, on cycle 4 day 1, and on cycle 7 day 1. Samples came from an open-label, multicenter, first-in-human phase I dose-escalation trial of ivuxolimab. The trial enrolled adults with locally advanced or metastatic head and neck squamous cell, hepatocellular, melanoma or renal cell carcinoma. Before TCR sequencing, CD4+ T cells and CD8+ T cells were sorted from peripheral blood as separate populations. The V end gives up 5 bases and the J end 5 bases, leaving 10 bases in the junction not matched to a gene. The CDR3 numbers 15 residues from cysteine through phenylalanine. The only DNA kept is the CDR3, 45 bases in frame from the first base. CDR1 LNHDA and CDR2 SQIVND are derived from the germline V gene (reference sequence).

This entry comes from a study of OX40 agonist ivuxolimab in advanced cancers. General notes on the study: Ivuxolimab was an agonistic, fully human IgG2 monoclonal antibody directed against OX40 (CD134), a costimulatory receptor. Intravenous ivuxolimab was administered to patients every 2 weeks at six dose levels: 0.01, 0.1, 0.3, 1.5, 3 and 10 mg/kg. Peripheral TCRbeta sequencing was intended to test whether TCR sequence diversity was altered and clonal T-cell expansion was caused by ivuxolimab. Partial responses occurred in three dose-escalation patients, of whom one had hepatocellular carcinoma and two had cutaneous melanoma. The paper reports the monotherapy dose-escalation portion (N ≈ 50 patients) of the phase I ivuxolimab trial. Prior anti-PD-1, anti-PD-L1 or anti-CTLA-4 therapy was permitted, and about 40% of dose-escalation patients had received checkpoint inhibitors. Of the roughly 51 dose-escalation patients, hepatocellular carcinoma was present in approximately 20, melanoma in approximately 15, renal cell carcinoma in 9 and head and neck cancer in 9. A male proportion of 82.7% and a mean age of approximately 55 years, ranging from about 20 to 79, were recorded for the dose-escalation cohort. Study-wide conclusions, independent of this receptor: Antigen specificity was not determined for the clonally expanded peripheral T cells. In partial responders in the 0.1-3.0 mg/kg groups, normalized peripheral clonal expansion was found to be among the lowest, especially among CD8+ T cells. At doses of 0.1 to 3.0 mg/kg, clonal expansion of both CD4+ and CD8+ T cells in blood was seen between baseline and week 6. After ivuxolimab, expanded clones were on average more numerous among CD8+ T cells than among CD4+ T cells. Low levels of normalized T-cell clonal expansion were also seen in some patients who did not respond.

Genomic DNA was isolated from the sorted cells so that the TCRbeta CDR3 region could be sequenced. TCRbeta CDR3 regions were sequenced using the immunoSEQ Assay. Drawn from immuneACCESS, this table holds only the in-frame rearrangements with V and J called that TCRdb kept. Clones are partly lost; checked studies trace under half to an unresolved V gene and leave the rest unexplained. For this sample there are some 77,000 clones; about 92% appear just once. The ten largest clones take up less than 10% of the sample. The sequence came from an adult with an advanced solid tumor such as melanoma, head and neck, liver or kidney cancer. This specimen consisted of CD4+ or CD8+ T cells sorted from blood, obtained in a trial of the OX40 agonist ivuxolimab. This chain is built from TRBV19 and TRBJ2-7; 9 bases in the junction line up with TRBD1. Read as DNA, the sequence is TGTGCCAGTAGTTTCATCCGGGACAGGGACCACGAGCAGTACTTC. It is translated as CASSFIRDRDHEQYF.